This is a list of T cell receptor beta chains from one sample in a study of post-analysis software for immune sequencing data. TCRdb reprocessed the PCR reads via MiXCR and lists one record per CDR3 protein. The profile covers some 700,000 distinct CDR3 sequences, with roughly three fifths appearing a single time and around 11% taken by the ten largest. Sequenced material: blood. All receptors come from a girl aged 2-10 years with multiple sclerosis. Both conserved end residues are part of each CDR3. The order of the fields is CDR3 protein, CDR3 DNA, CDR3 length, D gene, V gene, J gene, clone size. D genes are given only for firm matches. Size is omitted from some rows. Given values are once, few, many or a class for expanded clones.

CDR3: CSVPGGGETQYF; DNA: TGCAGCGTTCCCGGCGGGGGAGAGACCCAGTACTTC; length: 12; D: TRBD2; V: TRBV29-1; J: TRBJ2-5; size: .
CDR3: CASSYSQGRNEQFF; DNA: TGTGCCAGCAGTTACAGTCAGGGGAGAAATGAGCAGTTCTTC; length: 14; D: .; V: TRBV6-5; J: TRBJ2-1; size: .
CDR3: CASSFSLIQGAGGYTF; DNA: TGTGCCAGCAGCTTTTCCCTAATACAGGGGGCGGGAGGCTACACCTTC; length: 16; D: TRBD1; V: TRBV7-2; J: TRBJ1-2; size: .
CDR3: CASSQVGLAGGNEQFF; DNA: TGCGCCAGCAGCCAAGTGGGCCTAGCGGGGGGCAATGAGCAGTTCTTC; length: 16; D: TRBD2; V: TRBV4-1; J: TRBJ2-1; size: .
CDR3: CTSSIQGDNQPQHF; DNA: TGTACCAGCAGTATTCAGGGTGACAATCAGCCCCAGCATTTT; length: 14; D: .; V: TRBV6-2/TRBV6-3; J: TRBJ1-5; size: .
CDR3: CASSLLLAGVTDTQYF; DNA: TGTGCCAGCAGCTTATTGTTGGCGGGGGTGACGGATACGCAGTATTTT; length: 16; D: TRBD2; V: TRBV7-2; J: TRBJ2-3; size: .
CDR3: CASTPGTGERETQYF; DNA: TGTGCCAGCACCCCAGGGACAGGGGAGAGAGAGACCCAGTACTTC; length: 15; D: TRBD1; V: TRBV25-1; J: TRBJ2-5; size: few
CDR3: CASGLGTEVEKLFF; DNA: TGTGCCAGCGGCTTAGGGACAGAGGTTGAAAAACTGTTTTTT; length: 14; D: TRBD1; V: TRBV5-5; J: TRBJ1-4; size: .
CDR3: CASNPHRSSGRAEPYNEQFF; DNA: TGCGCCAGCAACCCTCACCGATCTAGCGGGAGGGCTGAACCCTACAATGAGCAGTTCTTC; length: 20; D: TRBD2; V: TRBV10-1; J: TRBJ2-1; size: .
CDR3: CASSLGRAKGQETQYF; DNA: TGCGCCAGCAGCTTGGGGAGGGCAAAAGGTCAAGAGACCCAGTACTTC; length: 16; D: .; V: TRBV5-1; J: TRBJ2-5; size: once
CDR3: CASSFVTVDTEAFF; DNA: TGCGCCAGCAGCTTTGTGACAGTAGACACTGAAGCTTTCTTT; length: 14; D: .; V: TRBV5-1; J: TRBJ1-1; size: .
CDR3: CASSRRLNTEAFF; DNA: TGTGCCAGCAGCCGAAGGTTGAACACTGAAGCTTTCTTT; length: 13; D: .; V: TRBV9; J: TRBJ1-1; size: .
CDR3: CASSFPGGPTGWPEQYF; DNA: TGTGCCAGCAGCTTCCCCGGCGGACCCACAGGGTGGCCCGAGCAGTACTTC; length: 17; D: .; V: TRBV11-2; J: TRBJ2-7; size: few
CDR3: CASSYSGISNQPQHF; DNA: TGTGCCAGCAGCTATTCTGGGATTAGCAATCAGCCCCAGCATTTT; length: 15; D: .; V: TRBV12-3/TRBV12-4; J: TRBJ1-5; size: .
CDR3: CASSLFETAQETQYF; DNA: TGTGCCAGCAGCTTATTTGAGACAGCTCAAGAGACCCAGTACTTC; length: 15; D: .; V: TRBV7-9; J: TRBJ2-5; size: .
CDR3: CASTPVTPPTDTQYF; DNA: TGTGCCAGCACCCCAGTGACACCGCCCACAGATACGCAGTATTTT; length: 15; D: .; V: TRBV7-2; J: TRBJ2-3; size: .
CDR3: CASSNLAGANNEQFF; DNA: TGTGCCAGCAGTAACCTAGCGGGGGCCAACAATGAGCAGTTCTTC; length: 15; D: TRBD2; V: TRBV6-5; J: TRBJ2-1; size: few
CDR3: CSVEDLVYGYTF; DNA: TGCAGCGTTGAAGATCTTGTTTATGGCTACACCTTC; length: 12; D: .; V: TRBV29-1; J: TRBJ1-2; size: .
CDR3: CSVQQDYYEQYF; DNA: TGCAGCGTTCAACAGGACTACTACGAGCAGTACTTC; length: 12; D: .; V: TRBV29-1; J: TRBJ2-7; size: few
CDR3: CASYGLGTDTQYF; DNA: TGTGCCAGTTACGGACTAGGCACAGATACGCAGTATTTT; length: 13; D: TRBD2; V: TRBV18; J: TRBJ2-3; size: .
CDR3: CASSESGLVKGELFF; DNA: TGCGCCAGCAGTGAGTCGGGACTAGTTAAAGGAGAGCTGTTTTTT; length: 15; D: TRBD2; V: TRBV10-2; J: TRBJ2-2; size: once
CDR3: CSVEPDTHLEAFF; DNA: TGCAGCGTTGAACCCGATACCCATTTAGAAGCTTTCTTT; length: 13; D: .; V: TRBV29-1; J: TRBJ1-1; size: .
CDR3: CASSFREGADTQYF; DNA: TGTGCCAGCAGCTTTCGTGAGGGGGCAGATACGCAGTATTTT; length: 14; D: .; V: TRBV7-9; J: TRBJ2-3; size: .
CDR3: CASNQEPYEQYF; DNA: TGTGCCAGCAACCAGGAACCCTACGAGCAGTACTTC; length: 12; D: .; V: TRBV6-1; J: TRBJ2-7; size: .
CDR3: CASSYGTSGTNTQYF; DNA: TGTGCCAGCAGCTACGGGACTAGCGGGACCAATACGCAGTATTTT; length: 15; D: TRBD2; V: TRBV28; J: TRBJ2-3; size: .
CDR3: CASSQGDNEQFF; DNA: TGTGCCAGCAGCCAAGGGGACAATGAGCAGTTCTTC; length: 12; D: .; V: TRBV4-2; J: TRBJ2-1; size: few
CDR3: CASSQTGEGNQPQHF; DNA: TGTGCCAGCAGTCAGACAGGGGAGGGCAATCAGCCCCAGCATTTT; length: 15; D: TRBD1; V: TRBV6-1; J: TRBJ1-5; size: few
CDR3: CSASANKETQYF; DNA: TGCAGTGCTAGCGCTAATAAAGAGACCCAGTACTTC; length: 12; D: .; V: TRBV20-1; J: TRBJ2-5; size: .
CDR3: CATSGDSGANVLTF; DNA: TGTGCCACCAGTGGCGACTCTGGGGCCAACGTCCTGACTTTC; length: 14; D: .; V: TRBV24-1; J: TRBJ2-6; size: .
CDR3: CASSQESTAGGVQETQYF; DNA: TGTGCCAGCAGCCAAGAAAGTACTGCGGGGGGCGTGCAAGAGACCCAGTACTTC; length: 18; D: TRBD2; V: TRBV4-2; J: TRBJ2-5; size: .
CDR3: CSAGRSGADTQYF; DNA: TGCAGTGCGGGAAGGTCGGGGGCAGATACGCAGTATTTT; length: 13; D: .; V: TRBV20-1; J: TRBJ2-3; size: .
CDR3: CASSITETSGDITDTQYF; DNA: TGTGCCAGCAGCATAACCGAGACTAGCGGGGATATCACAGATACGCAGTATTTT; length: 18; D: TRBD2; V: TRBV11-3; J: TRBJ2-3; size: .
CDR3: CASGLPLSSNHYGYTF; DNA: TGTGCTAGTGGTTTGCCCCTGTCAAGTAATCACTATGGCTACACCTTC; length: 16; D: .; V: TRBV12-5; J: TRBJ1-2; size: .
CDR3: CASSPLVDTDTQYF; DNA: TGTGCCAGCAGCCCTTTGGTGGACACAGATACGCAGTATTTT; length: 14; D: .; V: TRBV12-3/TRBV12-4; J: TRBJ2-3; size: few
CDR3: CASSLALRGQTQYF; DNA: TGTGCCAGCAGTTTAGCGCTAAGGGGACAGACCCAGTACTTC; length: 14; D: .; V: TRBV12-3/TRBV12-4; J: TRBJ2-5; size: .
CDR3: CASSLKGPTQYF; DNA: TGTGCCAGCAGCCTCAAGGGGCCTACGCAGTATTTT; length: 12; D: .; V: TRBV3-1; J: TRBJ2-3; size: .
CDR3: CASSLGGVAGLREQYF; DNA: TGTGCCAGCAGCCTCGGGGGGGTAGCGGGCCTCCGTGAGCAGTACTTC; length: 16; D: TRBD2; V: TRBV7-9; J: TRBJ2-7; size: .
CDR3: CASSLVVAGGETQYF; DNA: TGTGCCAGCAGCTTGGTCGTGGCAGGGGGAGAGACCCAGTACTTC; length: 15; D: TRBD1; V: TRBV5-6; J: TRBJ2-5; size: few
CDR3: CASTPTQGGSPLHF; DNA: TGTGCCAGCACCCCAACCCAGGGCGGCTCACCCCTCCACTTT; length: 14; D: .; V: TRBV28; J: TRBJ1-6; size: .
CDR3: CASSRLPTDTQYF; DNA: TGTGCCAGCAGCCGTCTCCCCACAGATACGCAGTATTTT; length: 13; D: .; V: TRBV7-2; J: TRBJ2-3; size: few
CDR3: CASSQDTAGGTYEQYF; DNA: TGTGCCAGCAGCCAAGATACGGCGGGAGGAACCTACGAGCAGTACTTC; length: 16; D: TRBD2; V: TRBV4-2; J: TRBJ2-7; size: .
CDR3: CAISEDRESGAFF; DNA: TGTGCCATCAGTGAGGACAGGGAGTCCGGGGCTTTCTTT; length: 13; D: TRBD1; V: TRBV10-3; J: TRBJ1-1; size: .
CDR3: CASSLKQVDDEQFF; DNA: TGTGCCAGCAGCTTAAAACAGGTCGACGATGAGCAGTTCTTC; length: 14; D: .; V: TRBV11-2; J: TRBJ2-1; size: .
CDR3: CASSDFFQPQHF; DNA: TGCGCCAGCAGTGATTTTTTTCAGCCCCAGCATTTT; length: 12; D: .; V: TRBV10-2; J: TRBJ1-5; size: .